This T cell receptor beta chain stems from a study of control samples from healthy donors and cancer patients. TCRdb's copy holds only in-frame clones and misses some; the assay was immunoSEQ multiplex PCR. The data contain approximately 100,000 clones, 70% to 90% of them singletons. V lost 2 bases and J 1 base, leaving 5 bases between the germline ends. This CDR3 contains 13 residues. Per germline, CDR1 LGHDT and CDR2 YNNKEL (reference sequence). Material: blood. The rearrangement links TRBV3-1 (or the pseudogene TRBV3-2) to TRBJ1-1; no reliable D call. This receptor was identified in a man younger than 40 in good health. In nucleotides, the CDR3 is TGTGCCAGCAGCCAAAGGGAGAACACTGAAGCTTTCTTT. Amino acids: CASSQRENTEAFF.